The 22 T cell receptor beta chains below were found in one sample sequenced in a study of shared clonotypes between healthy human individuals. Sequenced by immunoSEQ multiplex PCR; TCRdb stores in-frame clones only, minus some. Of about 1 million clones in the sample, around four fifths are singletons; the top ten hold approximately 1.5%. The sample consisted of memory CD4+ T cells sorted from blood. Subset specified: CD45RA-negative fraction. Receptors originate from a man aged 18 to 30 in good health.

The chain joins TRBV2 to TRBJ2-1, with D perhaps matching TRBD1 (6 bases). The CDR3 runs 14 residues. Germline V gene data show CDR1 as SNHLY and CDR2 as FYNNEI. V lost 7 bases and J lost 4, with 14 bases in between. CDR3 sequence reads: CASKPKGDYNEQFF. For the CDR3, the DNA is TGTGCCAGCAAACCAAAGGGGGATTACAATGAGCAGTTCTTC.

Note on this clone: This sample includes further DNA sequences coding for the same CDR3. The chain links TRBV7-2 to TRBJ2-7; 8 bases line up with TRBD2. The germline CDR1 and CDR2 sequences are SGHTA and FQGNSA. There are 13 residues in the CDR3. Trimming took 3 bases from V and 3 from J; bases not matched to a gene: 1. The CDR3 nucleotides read TGTGCCAGCAGCTTGAGCGGGGGCTACGAGCAGTACTTC. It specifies CASSLSGGYEQYF.

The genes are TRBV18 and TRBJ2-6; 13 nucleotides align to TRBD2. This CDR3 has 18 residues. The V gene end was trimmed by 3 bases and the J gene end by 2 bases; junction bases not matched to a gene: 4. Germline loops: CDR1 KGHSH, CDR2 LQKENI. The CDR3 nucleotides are TGTGCCAGCTCACCCCAACTAGCGGGAGGGCCTGGGGCCAACGTCCTGACTTTC. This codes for CASSPQLAGGPGANVLTF.

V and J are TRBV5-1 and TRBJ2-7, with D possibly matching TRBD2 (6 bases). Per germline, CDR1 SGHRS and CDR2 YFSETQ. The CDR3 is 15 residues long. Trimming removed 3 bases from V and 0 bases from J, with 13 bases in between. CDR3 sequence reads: CASSSGGVYSYEQYF. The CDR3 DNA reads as TGCGCCAGCAGCTCCGGGGGAGTATACTCCTACGAGCAGTACTTC. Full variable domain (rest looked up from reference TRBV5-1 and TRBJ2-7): KAGVTQTPRYLIKTRGQQVTLSCSPISGHRSVSWYQQTPGQGLQFLFEYFSETQRNKGNFPGRFSGRQFSNSRSEMNVSTLELGDSALYLCASSSGGVYSYEQYFGPGTRLTVT.

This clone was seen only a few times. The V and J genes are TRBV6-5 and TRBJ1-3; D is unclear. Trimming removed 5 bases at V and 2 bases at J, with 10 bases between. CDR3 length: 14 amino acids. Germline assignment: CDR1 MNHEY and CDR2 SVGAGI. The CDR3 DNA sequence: TGTGCCAGCAGTCGCCGGGGAACTGGAAACACCATATATTTT. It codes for CASSRRGTGNTIYF.

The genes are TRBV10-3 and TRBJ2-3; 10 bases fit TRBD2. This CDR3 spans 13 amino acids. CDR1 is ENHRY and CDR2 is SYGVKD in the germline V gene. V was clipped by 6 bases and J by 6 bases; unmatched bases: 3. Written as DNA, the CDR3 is TGTGCCATCAGGGGTAGCGGGGGGGATACGCAGTATTTT. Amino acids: CAIRGSGGDTQYF.

CDR3 sequence reads: CASSPLWQSTGELFF. As DNA, the CDR3 is TGTGCCAGCTCACCACTCTGGCAGTCCACCGGGGAGCTGTTTTTT. The rearrangement links TRBV18 to TRBJ2-2; no reliable D call. The CDR3 spans 15 residues. V lost 1 base and J lost 4, with 10 bases in between. In germline, CDR1 is KGHSH, CDR2 LQKENI.

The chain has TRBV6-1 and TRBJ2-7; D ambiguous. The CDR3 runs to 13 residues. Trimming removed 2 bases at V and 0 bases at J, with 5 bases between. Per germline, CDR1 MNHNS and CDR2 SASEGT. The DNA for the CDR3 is TGTGCCAGCAGTGAACTCGACTCCTACGAGCAGTACTTC. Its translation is CASSELDSYEQYF.

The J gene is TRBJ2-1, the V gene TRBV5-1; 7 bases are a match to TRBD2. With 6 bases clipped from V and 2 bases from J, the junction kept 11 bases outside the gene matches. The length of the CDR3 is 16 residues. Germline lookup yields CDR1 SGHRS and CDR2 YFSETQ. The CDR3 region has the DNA TGCGCCAGCAACACCCCTAGCGGCGGCACCTACAATGAGCAGTTCTTC. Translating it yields CASNTPSGGTYNEQFF.

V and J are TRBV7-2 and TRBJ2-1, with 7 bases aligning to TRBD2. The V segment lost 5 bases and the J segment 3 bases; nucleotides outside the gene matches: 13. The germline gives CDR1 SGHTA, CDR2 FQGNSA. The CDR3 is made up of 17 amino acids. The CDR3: CASSTPRGLKDYNEQFF. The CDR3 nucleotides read TGTGCCAGCAGCACCCCCCGGGGACTAAAGGACTACAATGAGCAGTTCTTC.

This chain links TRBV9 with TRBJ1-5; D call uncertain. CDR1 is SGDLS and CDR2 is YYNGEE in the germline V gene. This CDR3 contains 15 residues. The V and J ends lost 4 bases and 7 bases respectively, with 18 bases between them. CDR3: CASSPRGLREQPQHF. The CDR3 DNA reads TGTGCCAGCAGCCCTCGAGGGCTGAGGGAACAGCCCCAGCATTTT. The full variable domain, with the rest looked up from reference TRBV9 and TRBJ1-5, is DSGVTQTPKHLITATGQRVTLRCSPRSGDLSVYWYQQSLDQGLQFLIQYYNGEERAKGNILERFSAQQFPDLHSELNLSSLELGDSALYFCASSPRGLREQPQHFGDGTRLSIL.

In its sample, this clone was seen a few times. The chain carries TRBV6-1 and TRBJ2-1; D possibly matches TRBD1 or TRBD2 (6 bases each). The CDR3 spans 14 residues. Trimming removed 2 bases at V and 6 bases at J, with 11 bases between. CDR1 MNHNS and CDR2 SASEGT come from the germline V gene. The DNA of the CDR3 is TGTGCCAGCAGTGAATGGGGGGCCGCCAATGAGCAGTTCTTC. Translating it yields CASSEWGAANEQFF.

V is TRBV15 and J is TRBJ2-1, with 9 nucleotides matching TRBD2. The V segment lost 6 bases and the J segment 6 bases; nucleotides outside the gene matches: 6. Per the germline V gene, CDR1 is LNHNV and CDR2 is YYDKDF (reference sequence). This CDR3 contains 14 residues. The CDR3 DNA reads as TGTGCCACCAGAGGGCGGGGGGGTTTCAATGAGCAGTTCTTC. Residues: CATRGRGGFNEQFF. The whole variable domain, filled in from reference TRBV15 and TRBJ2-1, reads DAMVIQNPRYQVTQFGKPVTLSCSQTLNHNVMYWYQQKSSQAPKLLFHYYDKDFNNEADTPDNFQSRRPNTSFCFLDIRSPGLGDTAMYLCATRGRGGFNEQFFGPGTRLTVL.

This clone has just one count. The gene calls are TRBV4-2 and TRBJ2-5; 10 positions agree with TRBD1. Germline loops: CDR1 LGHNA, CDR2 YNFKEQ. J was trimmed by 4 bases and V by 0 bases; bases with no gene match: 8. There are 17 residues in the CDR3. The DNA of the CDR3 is TGTGCCAGCAGCCAAGACTGGGGGAGGACAGGGGGAGAGACCCAGTACTTC. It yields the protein CASSQDWGRTGGETQYF.

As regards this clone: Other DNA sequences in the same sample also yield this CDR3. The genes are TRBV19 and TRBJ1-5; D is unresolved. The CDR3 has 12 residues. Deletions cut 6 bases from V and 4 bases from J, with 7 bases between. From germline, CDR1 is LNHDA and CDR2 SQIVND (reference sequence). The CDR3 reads CASRNPNQPQHF. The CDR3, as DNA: TGTGCCAGTAGGAATCCTAATCAGCCCCAGCATTTT.

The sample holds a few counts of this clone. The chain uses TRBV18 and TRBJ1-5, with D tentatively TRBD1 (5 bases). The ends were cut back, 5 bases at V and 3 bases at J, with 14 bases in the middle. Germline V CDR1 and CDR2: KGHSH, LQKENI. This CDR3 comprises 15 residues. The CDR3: CASSSPTVPNQPQHF. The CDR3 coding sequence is TGTGCCAGCTCATCGCCGACAGTACCCAATCAGCCCCAGCATTTT.

CDR3 coding DNA: TGTGCCAGCTCACCACCGAACAGCCCCTCTGGAAACACCATATATTTT. This sequence encodes CASSPPNSPSGNTIYF. J is TRBJ1-3 and V is TRBV18, with D hard to call. CDR3 length: 16 residues. Germline CDR1 reads KGHSH; CDR2 reads LQKENI. Trimming stripped 0 bases from V and 0 bases from J, with 9 bases between.

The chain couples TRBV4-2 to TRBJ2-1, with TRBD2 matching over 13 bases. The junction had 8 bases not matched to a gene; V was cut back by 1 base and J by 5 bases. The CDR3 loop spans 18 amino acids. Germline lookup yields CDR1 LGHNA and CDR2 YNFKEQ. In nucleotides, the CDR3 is TGTGCCAGCAGCCAAGGGGGACCGACTAGCGGGGGGCACAATGAGCAGTTCTTC. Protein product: CASSQGGPTSGGHNEQFF.

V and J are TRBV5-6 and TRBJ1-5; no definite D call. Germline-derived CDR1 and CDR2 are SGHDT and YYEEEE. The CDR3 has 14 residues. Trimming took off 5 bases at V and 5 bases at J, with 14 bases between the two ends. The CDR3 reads CASSIMGFDQPQHF. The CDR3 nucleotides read TGTGCCAGCAGTATAATGGGGTTTGATCAGCCCCAGCATTTT.

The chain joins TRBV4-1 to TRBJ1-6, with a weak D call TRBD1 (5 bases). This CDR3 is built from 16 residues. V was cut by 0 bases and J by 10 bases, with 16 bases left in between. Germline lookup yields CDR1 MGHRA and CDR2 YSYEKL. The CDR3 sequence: CASSQEAGTGRSPLHF. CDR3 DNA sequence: TGCGCCAGCAGCCAAGAAGCCGGGACGGGCCGGTCACCCCTCCACTTT.

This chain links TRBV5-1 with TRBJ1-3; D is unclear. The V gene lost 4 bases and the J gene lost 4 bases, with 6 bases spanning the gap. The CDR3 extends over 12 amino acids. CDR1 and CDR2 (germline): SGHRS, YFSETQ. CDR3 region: CASSAPGNTIYF. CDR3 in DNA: TGCGCCAGCAGCGCACCCGGAAACACCATATATTTT.

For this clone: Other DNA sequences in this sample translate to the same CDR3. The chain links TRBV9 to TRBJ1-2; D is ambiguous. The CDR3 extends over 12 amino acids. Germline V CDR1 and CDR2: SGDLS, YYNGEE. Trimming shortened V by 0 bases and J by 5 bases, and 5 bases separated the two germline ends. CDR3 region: CASSVDEYGYTF. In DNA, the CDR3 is TGTGCCAGCAGCGTAGATGAATATGGCTACACCTTC.